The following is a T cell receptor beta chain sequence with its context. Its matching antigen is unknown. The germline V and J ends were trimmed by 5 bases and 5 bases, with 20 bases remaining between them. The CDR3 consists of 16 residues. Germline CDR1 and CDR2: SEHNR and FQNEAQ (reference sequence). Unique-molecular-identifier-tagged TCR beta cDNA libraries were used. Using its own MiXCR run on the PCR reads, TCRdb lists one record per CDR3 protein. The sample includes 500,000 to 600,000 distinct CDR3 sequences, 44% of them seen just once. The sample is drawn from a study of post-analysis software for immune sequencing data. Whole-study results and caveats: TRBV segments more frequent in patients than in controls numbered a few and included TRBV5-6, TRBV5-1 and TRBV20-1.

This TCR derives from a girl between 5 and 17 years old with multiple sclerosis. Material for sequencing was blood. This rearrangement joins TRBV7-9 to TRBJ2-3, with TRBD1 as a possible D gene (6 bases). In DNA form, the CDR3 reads TGTGCCAGCAGCCCAAGCAACAGGGTGGATTTAGATACGCAGTATTTT. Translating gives CASSPSNRVDLDTQYF.